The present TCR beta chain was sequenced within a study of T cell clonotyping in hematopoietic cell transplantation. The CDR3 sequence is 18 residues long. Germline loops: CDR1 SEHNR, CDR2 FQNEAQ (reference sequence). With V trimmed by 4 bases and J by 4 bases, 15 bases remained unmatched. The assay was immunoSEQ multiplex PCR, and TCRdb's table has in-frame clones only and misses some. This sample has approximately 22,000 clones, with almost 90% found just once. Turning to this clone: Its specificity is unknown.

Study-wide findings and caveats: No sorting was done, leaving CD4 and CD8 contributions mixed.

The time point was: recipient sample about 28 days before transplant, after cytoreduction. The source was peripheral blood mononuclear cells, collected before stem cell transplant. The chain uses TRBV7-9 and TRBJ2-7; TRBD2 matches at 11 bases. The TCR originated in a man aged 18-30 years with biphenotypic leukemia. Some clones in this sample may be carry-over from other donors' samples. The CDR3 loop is CASSSGTSGGRGWYEQYF. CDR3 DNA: TGTGCCAGCAGCTCGGGGACTAGCGGCGGACGTGGCTGGTACGAGCAGTACTTC.